This is a list of T cell receptor beta chains from one sample in a study of blood T cell repertoires in COVID-19. The data were produced by immunoSEQ multiplex PCR, yet TCRdb's version contains in-frame clones alone and is incomplete. The table lists some 56,000 clones, more than 80% of them singletons, with around 20% in the top ten. Sequenced sample: peripheral blood. These TCRs come from a human donor in a cohort sampled during active COVID-19. Both conserved end residues are part of each CDR3. A D gene is named only where the DNA matches it firmly. Size tells how often a clone was seen (once, few, many) or the class of an expanded clone, and some rows leave it out.

j_gene,v_gene,abundance,d_gene,CDR3aa,CDR3nt
TRBJ2-3,TRBV3-1/TRBV3-2,-,TRBD2,CASSQDMGTSGGRRDTQYF,TGTGCCAGCAGCCAAGATATGGGGACTAGCGGGGGACGGCGTGATACGCAGTATTTT
TRBJ2-4,TRBV24-1,-,-,CARSGIKNIQYF,TGTGCCCGTAGCGGAATCAAAAACATTCAGTACTTC
TRBJ1-3,TRBV18,-,TRBD1,CASSPWTGGVSGNTIYF,TGTGCCAGCTCACCCTGGACAGGGGGAGTCTCTGGAAACACCATATATTTT
TRBJ2-7,TRBV13,-,TRBD1,CASSKRDRLIYEQYF,TGTGCCAGCAGCAAGAGGGACAGGTTGATCTACGAGCAGTACTTC
TRBJ2-7,TRBV11-2,once,-,CASSKDIIYEQYF,TGTGCCAGCAGCAAAGACATAATCTACGAGCAGTACTTC
TRBJ2-4,TRBV5-5,once,TRBD2,CASSVSCRVGEGIQYF,TGTGCCAGCAGCGTTAGCTGCAGGGTTGGGGAGGGCATTCAGTACTTC
TRBJ2-1,TRBV4-1,-,TRBD2,CASSLERTSGAPGGNEQFF,TGCGCCAGCAGCCTCGAACGGACTAGCGGGGCTCCTGGAGGCAATGAGCAGTTCTTC
TRBJ1-1,TRBV5-1,-,TRBD1,CASSYTTGVNTEAFF,TGCGCCAGCAGCTATACCACAGGGGTGAACACTGAAGCTTTCTTT
TRBJ1-2,TRBV7-2,-,TRBD1,CASSLWSDLGQHNYGYTF,TGTGCCAGCAGCTTATGGAGTGATTTGGGACAGCACAACTATGGCTACACCTTC
TRBJ1-4,TRBV9,-,-,CASSSTIGGAYEKLFF,TGTGCCAGCAGCTCGACGATCGGGGGGGCGTATGAAAAACTGTTTTTT
TRBJ2-7,TRBV7-2,-,-,CASSLAGWGLYEQYF,TGTGCCAGCAGCTTAGCCGGGTGGGGACTTTACGAGCAGTACTTC
TRBJ1-6,TRBV19,few,-,CASKGGAGGIGSYNSPLHF,TGTGCCAGTAAGGGGGGGGCAGGCGGCATAGGCTCCTATAATTCACCCCTCCACTTT
TRBJ2-5,TRBV12-5,-,TRBD1,CASGFSDREETQYF,TGTGCTAGTGGTTTCTCGGACAGGGAAGAGACCCAGTACTTC
TRBJ1-2,TRBV6-6,-,-,CASSYAGASPYGYTF,TGTGCCAGCAGTTACGCAGGGGCGTCCCCCTATGGCTACACCTTC
TRBJ2-7,TRBV6-2/TRBV6-3,-,-,CASSYGGAGNEQYF,TGTGCCAGCAGTTACGGGGGGGCTGGAAACGAGCAGTACTTC
TRBJ2-2,TRBV19,once,TRBD2,CASSILAGAGTGELFF,TGTGCCAGTAGTATCCTAGCGGGGGCGGGAACCGGGGAGCTGTTTTTT
TRBJ2-7,TRBV5-1,-,TRBD1,CASSSAQDREVREQYF,TGCGCCAGCAGCTCAGCACAGGACAGGGAAGTTAGGGAGCAGTACTTC
TRBJ2-7,TRBV3-1/TRBV3-2,-,TRBD1,CASSQEASRTGAYEQYF,TGTGCCAGCAGCCAAGAGGCTTCAAGGACAGGGGCCTACGAGCAGTACTTC
TRBJ1-6,TRBV23-1,-,-,CASSQRTVRVNSPLHF,TGCGCCAGCAGTCAACGTACTGTGAGGGTTAATTCACCCCTCCACTTT
TRBJ1-4,TRBV6-5,-,TRBD1,CASSPGQIGEKLFF,TGTGCCAGCAGTCCGGGACAGATCGGAGAAAAACTGTTTTTT
TRBJ2-3,TRBV7-3,-,TRBD2,CASSSGTSGGPQMTQYF,TGTGCCAGCAGCTCGGGGACTAGCGGGGGGCCCCAGATGACGCAGTATTTT
TRBJ2-1,TRBV3-1/TRBV3-2,-,TRBD2,CASSIAGGPGNEQFF,TGTGCCAGCAGCATAGCGGGGGGGCCGGGGAATGAGCAGTTCTTC
TRBJ2-3,TRBV11-1,once,-,CASSERNTQYF,TGTGCCAGCAGCGAGCGGAATACGCAGTATTTT
TRBJ1-3,TRBV6-5,-,-,CASSYQATSGNTIYF,TGTGCCAGCAGTTACCAGGCCACCTCTGGAAACACCATATATTTT
TRBJ1-2,TRBV7-9,-,-,CASSFRGGYGYTF,TGTGCCAGCAGCTTCCGCGGGGGTTATGGCTACACCTTC
TRBJ1-2,TRBV5-1,once,-,CASSSTGVPNRENYGYTF,TGCGCCAGCAGCTCGACGGGTGTCCCTAACAGGGAAAACTATGGCTACACCTTC
TRBJ1-2,TRBV30,-,-,CAWSGQAGGYTF,TGTGCCTGGAGTGGACAGGCGGGTGGCTACACCTTC
TRBJ1-2,TRBV11-2,-,-,CASSLASDGYTF,TGTGCCAGCAGCTTAGCCAGTGATGGCTACACCTTC
TRBJ1-6,TRBV4-3,once,TRBD1,CASSQQPGQVFSPLHF,TGCGCCAGCAGCCAACAACCGGGACAGGTTTTTTCACCCCTCCACTTT
TRBJ1-4,TRBV19,-,TRBD1,CASSNSGQGGKLFF,TGTGCCAGTAGTAATTCGGGACAGGGCGGAAAACTGTTTTTT
TRBJ2-1,TRBV28,-,TRBD1,CASSYPGTGREQFF,TGTGCCAGCAGTTACCCTGGGACAGGGCGTGAGCAGTTCTTC
TRBJ1-1,TRBV9,-,-,CASSPSFYTEAFF,TGTGCCAGCAGCCCTAGCTTTTACACTGAAGCTTTCTTT
TRBJ2-2,TRBV16,-,TRBD1,CASSLRQGVNTGELFF,TGTGCCAGCAGCCTCCGACAGGGGGTAAACACCGGGGAGCTGTTTTTT
TRBJ2-2,TRBV5-1,-,-,CASSLPRGGNTGELFF,TGCGCCAGCAGCTTGCCAAGGGGCGGGAACACCGGGGAGCTGTTTTTT
TRBJ1-1,TRBV19,-,-,CASSTSSDRVNTEAFF,TGTGCCAGTAGTACCTCCTCCGACAGAGTGAACACTGAAGCTTTCTTT
TRBJ2-2,TRBV6-2/TRBV6-3,-,-,CASSYSLGANTGELFF,TGTGCCAGCAGTTACTCGTTAGGGGCGAACACCGGGGAGCTGTTTTTT
TRBJ1-1,TRBV7-2,-,TRBD1,CASSRDRANTEAFF,TGTGCCAGCAGCCGTGACAGGGCCAACACTGAAGCTTTCTTT
TRBJ2-5,TRBV5-6,-,-,CASSLPQVTGQYF,TGTGCCAGCAGCTTGCCGCAAGTCACCGGCCAGTACTTC
TRBJ1-2,TRBV6-5,-,-,CASSYSVTGYGYTF,TGTGCCAGCAGTTACTCGGTCACTGGCTATGGCTACACCTTC
TRBJ2-3,TRBV9,-,TRBD1,CASSVGDRRGDTQYF,TGTGCCAGCAGCGTGGGGGACAGGAGAGGGGATACGCAGTATTTT
TRBJ1-1,TRBV6-5,-,-,CASIKGRAVATEAFF,TGTGCCAGCATTAAGGGGAGGGCGGTGGCCACTGAAGCTTTCTTT
TRBJ1-2,TRBV6-2/TRBV6-3,-,TRBD1,CASSVGQGYGYTF,TGTGCCAGCAGTGTGGGACAGGGGTACGGCTACACCTTC
TRBJ1-4,TRBV7-2,-,-,CASSLYRGGTNEKLFF,TGTGCCAGCAGCTTATACCGGGGAGGAACTAATGAAAAACTGTTTTTT
TRBJ2-5,TRBV7-9,-,TRBD2,CASSFGTRGGETQYF,TGTGCCAGCAGCTTCGGGACTAGGGGCGGGGAGACCCAGTACTTC
TRBJ2-2,TRBV2,-,TRBD2,CASSRLAGVTGELFF,TGTGCCAGCAGTCGACTAGCGGGGGTTACCGGGGAGCTGTTTTTT